The rows below give T cell receptor beta chains drawn from one sample of a study of T cells in Graves' hyperthyroidism and ophthalmopathy. TCRdb used MiXCR to reprocess the multiplex PCR reads, holding one entry per CDR3 protein. The data hold over 650,000 distinct CDR3 sequences, with 45% observed a single time. The specimen sequenced was peripheral blood or thyroid tissue (not recorded which). These receptors were taken from an adult man with Graves' disease, either hyperthyroidism or ophthalmopathy (not recorded which). Each CDR3 is given with its conserved first and last residue. The order of the fields is D gene, clone size, J gene, V gene, CDR3 protein, CDR3 DNA. The D gene is left open where the match is weak. A clone size is listed for some rows: how often the clone was seen (once, few, many), or a class if it is expanded.

D: .; size: once; J: TRBJ1-5; V: TRBV6-5; CDR3: CASSYSAPLSNQPQHF; DNA: TGTGCCAGCAGTTATTCGGCGCCTCTTAGCAATCAGCCCCAGCATTTT
D: .; size: .; J: TRBJ1-1; V: TRBV19; CDR3: CASSIGVAFF; DNA: TGTGCCAGTAGTATAGGGGTTGCTTTCTTT
D: .; size: many; J: TRBJ1-6; V: TRBV15; CDR3: CATSRVPRARPLHF; DNA: TGTGCCACCAGCAGAGTTCCGCGGGCTCGCCCCCTCCACTTT
D: .; size: .; J: TRBJ1-5; V: TRBV28; CDR3: CASSLRVAGLEGNQPQHF; DNA: TGTGCCAGCAGTTTGAGGGTCGCCGGGTTGGAGGGCAATCAGCCCCAGCATTTT
D: TRBD1; size: .; J: TRBJ1-2; V: TRBV6-5; CDR3: CASSTGQAPGLYGYTF; DNA: TGTGCCAGCAGTACGGGACAGGCCCCCGGCCTCTATGGCTACACCTTC
D: .; size: many; J: TRBJ1-2; V: TRBV7-9; CDR3: CASSLATVGYTF; DNA: TGTGCCAGCAGCTTAGCGACAGTAGGCTACACCTTC
D: .; size: .; J: TRBJ1-2; V: TRBV15; CDR3: CATSFDTLLANYGYTF; DNA: TGTGCCACCAGCTTCGACACACTTCTTGCTAACTATGGCTACACCTTC
D: .; size: .; J: TRBJ2-2; V: TRBV10-3; CDR3: CAISDTAATGELFF; DNA: TGTGCCATCAGTGATACAGCTGCCACCGGGGAGCTGTTTTTT
D: .; size: .; J: TRBJ1-1; V: TRBV6-6; CDR3: CASSLGWATEAFF; DNA: TGTGCCAGCAGCTTGGGGTGGGCCACTGAAGCTTTCTTT
D: TRBD2; size: .; J: TRBJ2-7; V: TRBV10-3; CDR3: CAISEGTSGGPSYEQYF; DNA: TGTGCCATCAGTGAGGGGACTAGCGGGGGCCCGTCCTACGAGCAGTACTTC
D: TRBD2; size: many; J: TRBJ2-7; V: TRBV29-1; CDR3: CSVGLAGRGYEQYF; DNA: TGCAGCGTTGGACTAGCGGGACGCGGCTACGAGCAGTACTTC
D: .; size: .; J: TRBJ1-2; V: TRBV10-3; CDR3: CASRGGENYGYTF; DNA: TGTGCCTCCCGCGGCGGGGAAAACTATGGCTACACCTTC
D: .; size: .; J: TRBJ1-2; V: TRBV7-9; CDR3: CASSLYPGTVNYGYTF; DNA: TGTGCCAGCAGCTTATACCCCGGGACGGTAAACTATGGCTACACCTTC
D: .; size: many; J: TRBJ1-2; V: TRBV29-1; CDR3: CSVDDYRTAHYGYTF; DNA: TGCAGCGTTGATGATTACCGGACGGCCCACTATGGCTACACCTTC
D: TRBD1; size: .; J: TRBJ1-5; V: TRBV7-8; CDR3: CASSSERGRGVQPQHF; DNA: TGTGCCAGCAGCTCGGAAAGGGGGCGGGGGGTTCAGCCCCAGCATTTT
D: TRBD2; size: once; J: TRBJ2-2; V: TRBV4-1; CDR3: CASSQRRTSDGTGELFF; DNA: TGCGCCAGCAGCCAACGCAGGACTAGCGACGGCACCGGGGAGCTGTTTTTT